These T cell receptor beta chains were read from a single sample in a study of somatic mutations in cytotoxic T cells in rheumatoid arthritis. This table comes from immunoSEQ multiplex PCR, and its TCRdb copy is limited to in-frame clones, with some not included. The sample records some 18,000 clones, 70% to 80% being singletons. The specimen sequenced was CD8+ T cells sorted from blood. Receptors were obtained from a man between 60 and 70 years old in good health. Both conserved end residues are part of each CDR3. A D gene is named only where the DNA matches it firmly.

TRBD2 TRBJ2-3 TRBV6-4 CASSLGGETDTQYF
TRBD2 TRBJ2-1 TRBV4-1 CASSQDGLAGHNEQFF
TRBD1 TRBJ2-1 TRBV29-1 CSVERQDRGENEQFF
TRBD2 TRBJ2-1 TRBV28 CASSEGGAQPYYNEQFF
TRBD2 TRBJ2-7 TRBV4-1 CASSQELASSYEQYF
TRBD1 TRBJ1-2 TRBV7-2 CASSFTGGTYGYTF
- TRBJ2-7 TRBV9 CASSVRGGEGPYEQYF
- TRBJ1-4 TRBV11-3 CASSLHRQDNEKLFF
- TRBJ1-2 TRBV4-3 CASSQEKGYDFNYGYTF
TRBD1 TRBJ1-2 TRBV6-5 CASSGQGARGYGYTF
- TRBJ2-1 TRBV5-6 CASSLGGGYNEQFF
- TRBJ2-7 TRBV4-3 CASSQDWGRETVEQYF
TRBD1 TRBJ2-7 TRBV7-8 CASSPRTGGPSYEQYF
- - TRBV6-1 CASSAQGLFAYEQYF
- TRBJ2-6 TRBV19 CASSIFTVSYTGANVLTF
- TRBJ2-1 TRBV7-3 CASSPGTANNEQFF
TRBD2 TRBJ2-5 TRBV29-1 CSVELGLAGVVETQYF
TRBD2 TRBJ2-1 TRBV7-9 CASSQTSGSSNEQFF
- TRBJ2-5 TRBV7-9 CASSTPSRPETQYF
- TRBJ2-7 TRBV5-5 CASSLSGQSYEQYF
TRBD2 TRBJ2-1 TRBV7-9 CASTRGVLDEQFF
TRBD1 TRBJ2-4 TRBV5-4 CASSTRGHLAKNIQYF
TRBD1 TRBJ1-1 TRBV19 CASSGRTGVDEAFF
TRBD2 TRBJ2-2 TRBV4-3 CASSQEPGTSGGTGELFF
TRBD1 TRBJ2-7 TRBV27 CASSLGGQRREQYF
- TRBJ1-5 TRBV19 CASSIVGAGANQPQHF
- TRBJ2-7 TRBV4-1 CASSQLADSSYEQYF
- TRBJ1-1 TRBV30 CAWRDTGSMNTEAFF